This T cell receptor beta chain stems from a study of cytomegalovirus exposure and HLA in healthy donors. Study information: Prior work identified around 120 million unique TCR beta sequences in some 180 million T cells. The study's findings and limits: TCR beta sequences reportedly predicted the HLA-A and HLA-B alleles of most subjects accurately. Data from an earlier analysis indicated that most TCR beta V segments were productive either about 87% or about 30% of the time.

The trim removed 3 bases at V and 5 bases at J, leaving 14 bases unmatched. From germline, CDR1 is SGDLS and CDR2 YYNGEE. CDR3 length equals 17 residues. The PCR made use of 60 Vbeta and 13 Jbeta primers. In the study's own analysis: The authors later counted 70 million to 85 million unique TCR beta chains, around 9.9 million of them shared. Assay: immunoSEQ multiplex PCR; the TCRdb copy retains only in-frame clones and omits some. Clone size and the V and J calls come from that table; the DNA yielded D and trimming. The repertoire holds 200,000 or so clones, with more than 70% as singletons. Turning to this clone: What it recognizes is unknown.

The chain carries TRBV9 and TRBJ2-5; 9 nucleotides line up with TRBD2. The clonotype comes from a boy aged 5 to 17 in good health and CMV-seronegative. Sequencing input: PBMCs. The CDR3 sequence is CASSAPFRTSVRETQYF. The CDR3 DNA follows: TGTGCCAGCAGCGCACCCTTTAGGACTAGCGTTCGGGAGACCCAGTACTTC. The full variable domain, rest sourced from reference TRBV9 and TRBJ2-5, is DSGVTQTPKHLITATGQRVTLRCSPRSGDLSVYWYQQSLDQGLQFLIQYYNGEERAKGNILERFSAQQFPDLHSELNLSSLELGDSALYFCASSAPFRTSVRETQYFGPGTRLLVL.